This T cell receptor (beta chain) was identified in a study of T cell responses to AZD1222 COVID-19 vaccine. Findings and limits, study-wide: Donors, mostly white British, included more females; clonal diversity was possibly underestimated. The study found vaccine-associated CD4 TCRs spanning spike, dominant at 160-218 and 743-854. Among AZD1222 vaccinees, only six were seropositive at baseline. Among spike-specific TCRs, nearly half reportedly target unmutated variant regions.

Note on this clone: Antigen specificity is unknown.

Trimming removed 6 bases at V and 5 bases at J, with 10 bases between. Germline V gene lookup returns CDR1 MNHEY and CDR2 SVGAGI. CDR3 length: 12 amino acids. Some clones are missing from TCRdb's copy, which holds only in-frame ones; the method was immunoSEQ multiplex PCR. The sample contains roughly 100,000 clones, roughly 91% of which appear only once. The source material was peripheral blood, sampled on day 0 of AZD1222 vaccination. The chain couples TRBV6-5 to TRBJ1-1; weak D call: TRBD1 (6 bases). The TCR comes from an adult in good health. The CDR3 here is CASSTGSTEAFF. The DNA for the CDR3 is TGTGCCAGCAGCACAGGGTCTACTGAAGCTTTCTTT.